The clone carrying this T cell receptor beta chain has at least ten counts. Its matching antigen is unknown. For every donor, a draw yielded approximately 9.9 milliliters of peripheral blood. The data were taken from a study of blood T cells in healthy people across ages. Study-level points and caveats: Measured against age, TCR beta diversity per million T cells decreased in a roughly linear manner.

Then a second PCR, running roughly 7 to 11 cycles, was carried out with a sample-barcoded 5' primer and a J-beta primer mix. TCRdb re-called the 5' RACE reads through MiXCR, storing one row per CDR3 protein. The data contain roughly 930,000 distinct CDR3 sequences, around 49% of them seen just once; the ten biggest clones take up roughly 12%. The CDR3 totals 11 residues. Trimming pared 3 bases from V and 13 bases from J, leaving 10 bases between. This receptor was taken from a young man in good health. This chain joins TRBV12-3 or TRBV12-4 and TRBJ2-1; tentative D call: TRBD2 (5 bases). Sequenced input: blood. CDR3 loop: CASSLVREQFF. The DNA for the CDR3 is TGTGCCAGCAGTTTGGTCCGGGAACAGTTCTTC.